The clone carrying this TCR beta chain has just one count. Clinical history as reported by participants underpinned cohort assignment. Before being deemed recovered, Cohort 3 donors had two negative PCRs, clearance, or symptom resolution. The data were taken from a study of blood T cell repertoires in COVID-19. CDR1 and CDR2 from the germline V gene are MNHEY and SMNVEV (reference sequence). The CDR3 runs 12 residues. V lost 3 bases to trimming and J lost 6 bases, with 8 bases between them. As originally analysed: Researchers report that nucleated cell counts were estimated from reference gene primer amplification. The table came from immunoSEQ multiplex PCR; TCRdb's copy has only in-frame clones and leaves some out. That table gives V, J and clone size, and the DNA gave D and trimming. The table records around 300,000 clones, about 89% of them present only once.

The chain uses TRBV27 and TRBJ1-2; perhaps TRBD1 as D (6 bases). This receptor was obtained from a woman aged 40 to 55 who had recovered from COVID-19. Sequenced: PBMCs or T cells enriched from blood (not recorded which). DNA of the CDR3: TGTGCCAGCAGTTTTTCAGGGGATGGCTACACCTTC. This sequence encodes CASSFSGDGYTF.